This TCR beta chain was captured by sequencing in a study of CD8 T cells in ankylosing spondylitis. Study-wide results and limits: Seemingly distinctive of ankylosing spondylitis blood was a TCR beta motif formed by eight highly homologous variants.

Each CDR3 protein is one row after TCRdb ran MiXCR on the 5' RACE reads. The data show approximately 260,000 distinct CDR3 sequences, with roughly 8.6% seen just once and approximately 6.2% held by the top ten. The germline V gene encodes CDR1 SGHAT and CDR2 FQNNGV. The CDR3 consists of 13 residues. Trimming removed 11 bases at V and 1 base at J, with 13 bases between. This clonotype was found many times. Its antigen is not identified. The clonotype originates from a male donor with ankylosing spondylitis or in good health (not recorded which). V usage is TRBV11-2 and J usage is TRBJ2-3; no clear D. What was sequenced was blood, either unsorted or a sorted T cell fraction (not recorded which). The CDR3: CASLNGGTDTQYF. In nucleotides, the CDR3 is TGTGCCTCCCTCAACGGCGGCACAGATACGCAGTATTTT.